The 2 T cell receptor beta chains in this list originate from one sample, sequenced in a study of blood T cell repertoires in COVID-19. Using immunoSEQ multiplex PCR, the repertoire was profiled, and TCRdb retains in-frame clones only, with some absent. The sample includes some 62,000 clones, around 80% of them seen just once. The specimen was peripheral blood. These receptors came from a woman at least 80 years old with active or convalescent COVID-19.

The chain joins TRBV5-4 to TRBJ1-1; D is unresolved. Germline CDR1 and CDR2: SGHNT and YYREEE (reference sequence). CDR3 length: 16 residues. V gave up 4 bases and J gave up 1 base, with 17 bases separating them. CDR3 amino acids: CASSSRTGAGNTEAFF. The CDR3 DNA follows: TGTGCCAGCAGCAGCCGGACGGGAGCGGGGAACACTGAAGCTTTCTTT.

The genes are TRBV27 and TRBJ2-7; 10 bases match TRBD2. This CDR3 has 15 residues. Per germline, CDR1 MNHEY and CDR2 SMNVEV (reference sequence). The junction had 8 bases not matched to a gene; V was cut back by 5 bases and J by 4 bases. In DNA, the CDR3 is TGTGCCAGCAGTCCAAGGACTAGCGGCCTATACGAGCAGTACTTC. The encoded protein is CASSPRTSGLYEQYF.